Listed here are 17 T cell receptor beta chains from one sample, sequenced in a study of cytomegalovirus exposure and HLA in healthy donors. Amplification used 60 Vbeta primers and 13 Jbeta primers. The method was immunoSEQ multiplex PCR; TCRdb's version includes in-frame clones alone and lacks a portion of them. The table has under 150,000 clones, around 80% seen once; the top ten hold under 2.5%. Sequencing used PBMCs. These receptors came from a man aged 25-45 years in good health and CMV-seronegative.

This clone has just one count. This chain connects TRBV7-9 to TRBJ1-1, with D possibly being TRBD1 (6 bases). Germline V gene sequence: CDR1 SEHNR, CDR2 FQNEAQ (reference sequence). Trimming removed 5 bases from V and 4 bases from J, with 17 bases in between. There are 15 residues in the CDR3. The CDR3 spells CASSPVEGVRTEAFF. CDR3 DNA sequence: TGTGCCAGCAGCCCCGTTGAGGGGGTGCGCACTGAAGCTTTCTTT.

V is TRBV28 and J is TRBJ2-7, with D possibly being TRBD2 (5 bases). The CDR3 runs 14 residues. Trimming left V 5 bases short and J 1 base short, with 12 bases between. Germline V gene data show CDR1 as MDHEN and CDR2 as SYDVKM. In DNA form, the CDR3 reads TGTGCCAGCAGTGACAAGGGAGAGTCCTACGAGCAGTACTTC. This gives the protein CASSDKGESYEQYF.

The genes are TRBV2 and TRBJ1-4, with 8 bases lining up with TRBD1. The CDR3 spans 14 residues. Germline V lookup: CDR1 SNHLY, CDR2 FYNNEI. The trim removed 4 bases at V and 8 bases at J, leaving 6 bases unmatched. CDR3 in amino acids: CASSADRAGEKLFF. The CDR3 nucleotides read TGTGCCAGCAGTGCGGACAGGGCCGGGGAAAAACTGTTTTTT.

DNA of the CDR3: TGTGCCAGCAGTTACGAGCGACAGGGTGGCTATGGCTACACCTTC. Residues: CASSYERQGGYGYTF. The gene calls are TRBV6-5 and TRBJ1-2; 7 positions agree with TRBD1. Germline V gene lookup returns CDR1 MNHEY and CDR2 SVGAGI. V trimming: 2 bases; J trimming: 4 bases; junction bases outside the gene matches: 7. This CDR3 contains 15 residues.

The chain couples TRBV5-4 to TRBJ1-3; 10 positions agree with TRBD1. After removal of 5 bases from V and 1 base from J, the junction contained 6 bases not matched to a gene. The CDR3 is made up of 16 amino acids. The germline CDR1 and CDR2 sequences are SGHNT and YYREEE (reference sequence). The CDR3 region is CASSYDRGQSGNTIYF. The DNA of the CDR3 is TGTGCCAGCAGTTACGACAGGGGGCAGTCTGGAAACACCATATATTTT.

This chain uses TRBV6-5 with TRBJ1-4, with TRBD1 identical over 9 bases. V lost 4 bases, J lost 11 bases, and 2 bases stayed unmatched. This CDR3 has 12 amino acids. Germline-derived CDR1 and CDR2 are MNHEY and SVGAGI. The CDR3 DNA follows: TGTGCCAGCAGTTCAGGGACAGGGAAACTGTTTTTT. Protein: CASSSGTGKLFF.

This rearrangement joins TRBV7-9 to TRBJ2-1; D gene ambiguous. Per germline, CDR1 SEHNR and CDR2 FQNEAQ (reference sequence). This CDR3 comprises 14 residues. Trimming shortened V by 0 bases and J by 3 bases, and 6 bases separated the two germline ends. For the CDR3, the DNA is TGTGCCAGCAGCTTAGCGGCCAACTACAATGAGCAGTTCTTC. Its translation is CASSLAANYNEQFF.

The J gene is TRBJ2-5, the V gene TRBV7-9; maybe TRBD1 (5 bases). V gave up 2 bases and J gave up 1 base, with 8 bases separating them. Germline assignment: CDR1 SEHNR and CDR2 FQNEAQ (reference sequence). This CDR3 contains 14 residues. The DNA of the CDR3 is TGTGCCAGCAGCTTAAGGGGCTTCCAAGAGACCCAGTACTTC. Protein product: CASSLRGFQETQYF. Full variable domain (rest looked up from reference TRBV7-9 and TRBJ2-5): DTGVSQNPRHKITKRGQNVTFRCDPISEHNRLYWYRQTLGQGPEFLTYFQNEAQLEKSRLLSDRFSAERPKGSFSTLEIQRTEQGDSAMYLCASSLRGFQETQYFGPGTRLLVL.

The V and J genes are TRBV15 and TRBJ1-6, with D hard to call. Germline V lookup: CDR1 LNHNV, CDR2 YYDKDF (reference sequence). V was clipped by 0 bases and J by 7 bases, with 7 bases between them. The CDR3 has 14 residues. In DNA form, the CDR3 reads TGTGCCACCAGCAGAGACTGGCAAAATTCACCCCTCCACTTT. It translates to CATSRDWQNSPLHF.

The chain uses TRBV5-1 and TRBJ1-1; no firm D call. The CDR3 is 13 residues long. From germline, CDR1 is SGHRS and CDR2 YFSETQ. Trimming stripped 2 bases from V and 1 base from J, with 6 bases between. The CDR3 nucleotides read TGCGCCAGCAGCTTCTACGGGAACACTGAAGCTTTCTTT. This encodes CASSFYGNTEAFF.

This rearrangement joins TRBV6-1 to TRBJ1-5; D possibly corresponds to TRBD1 (6 bases). The CDR3 covers 13 residues. With 8 bases removed from V and 6 bases from J, the gap between germline ends came to 14 bases. The V gene's germline CDR1 is MNHNS and CDR2 SASEGT. The CDR3 nucleotides are TGTGCCAGCCTGGGGGGGGCTGGTCAGCCCCAGCATTTT. Residues: CASLGGAGQPQHF.

The chain links TRBV5-1 to TRBJ2-7, with TRBD2 identical over 7 bases. Trimming cost V 2 bases and J 3 bases; bases outside gene matches: 11. CDR1 SGHRS and CDR2 YFSETQ come from the germline V gene. The CDR3 covers 16 residues. Here the CDR3 DNA reads TGCGCCAGCAGCTTTGCTAGCAGCAGCGGGGTCTACGAGCAGTACTTC. As protein: CASSFASSSGVYEQYF.

V and J are TRBV29-1 and TRBJ2-3; D unclear. V lost 6 bases and J 8 bases, leaving 12 bases between the germline ends. The CDR3 is 11 residues long. Germline V lookup: CDR1 SQVTM, CDR2 ANQGSEA. CDR3 in amino acids: CSVSRGGTQYF. As DNA, the CDR3 is TGCAGCGTAAGCCGAGGTGGTACGCAGTATTTT.

The V call is TRBV29-1, the J call TRBJ1-4; possible D gene TRBD1, 5 bases. Between the trimmed V and J ends, which lost 3 bases and 2 bases, there was a span of 25 bases. The CDR3 is 19 residues long. Germline V CDR1 and CDR2: SQVTM, ANQGSEA. CDR3 sequence reads: CSVEVGPGSAEETNEKLFF. In DNA form, the CDR3 reads TGCAGCGTTGAGGTGGGGCCAGGCAGCGCAGAGGAGACTAATGAAAAACTGTTTTTT.

This chain joins TRBV4-2 and TRBJ1-4; D is unresolved. V was shortened by 1 base and J by 6 bases, with 6 bases between the two germline ends. Germline V gene lookup returns CDR1 LGHNA and CDR2 YNFKEQ. There are 13 residues in the CDR3. For the CDR3, the DNA is TGTGCCAGCAGCCAAGGGCGGGATGAAAAACTGTTTTTT. Translated: CASSQGRDEKLFF.

The CDR3 region is CASSSTGGGEQYF. CDR3 nucleotides: TGTGCCAGCAGCTCTACCGGGGGGGGCGAGCAGTACTTC. This chain joins TRBV11-2 and TRBJ2-7; 8 positions agree with TRBD2. The V and J ends lost 4 bases and 6 bases, in that order; junction bases with no gene match: 5. In germline, CDR1 is SGHAT, CDR2 FQNNGV. The CDR3 runs to 13 residues.

This clone appeared once. The rearrangement uses TRBV27 and TRBJ1-1; no definite D call. The germline CDR1 and CDR2 sequences are MNHEY and SMNVEV (reference sequence). V gave up 1 base and J gave up 1 base, with 4 bases separating them. CDR3 size: 13 residues. CDR3 in DNA: TGTGCCAGCAGTTTATTACAGAACACTGAAGCTTTCTTT. Amino acids: CASSLLQNTEAFF.